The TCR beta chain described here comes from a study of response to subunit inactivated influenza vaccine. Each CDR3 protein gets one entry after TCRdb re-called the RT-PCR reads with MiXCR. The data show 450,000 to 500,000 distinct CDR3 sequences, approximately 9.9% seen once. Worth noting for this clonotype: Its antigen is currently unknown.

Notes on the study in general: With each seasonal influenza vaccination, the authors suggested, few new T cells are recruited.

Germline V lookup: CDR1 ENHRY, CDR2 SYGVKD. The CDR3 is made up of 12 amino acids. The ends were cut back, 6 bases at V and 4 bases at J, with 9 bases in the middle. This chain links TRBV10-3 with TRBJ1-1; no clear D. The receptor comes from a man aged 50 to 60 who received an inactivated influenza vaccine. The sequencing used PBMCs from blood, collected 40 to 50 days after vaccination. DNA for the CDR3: TGTGCCATCAGAGGTCGGGGCACTGAAGCTTTCTTT. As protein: CAIRGRGTEAFF.